This record looks at one T cell receptor (beta chain) sequence and its context. Its antigen is not known. The sample is drawn from a study of shared clonotypes between healthy human individuals. Whole-study context: Serving as donors were a couple of women and three men, whose ages spanned 18 to 49.

The study's findings and limits: Rarefaction gave evidence that sorted-subset sequencing remained incomplete despite large depth. Unshared clonotypes carried lower generation probabilities than those common to all four donors.

Clones were read by immunoSEQ multiplex PCR, and TCRdb kept only the in-frame ones, dropping some. Of about 2 million clones listed, roughly 95% were seen once; the top ten hold under 0.15%. The CDR3 loop spans 13 amino acids. Germline V gene data show CDR1 as LNHNV and CDR2 as YYDKDF (reference sequence). V was shortened by 4 bases and J by 8 bases, with 11 bases between the two germline ends. Sequenced sample: naive CD4+ T cells sorted from blood. Stated subset: CD45RA+ positively selected. The chain employs TRBV15 and TRBJ1-4; D is perhaps TRBD1 (6 bases). This sequence was found in a man younger than 35 in good health. The DNA of the CDR3 is TGTGCCACCAGCAAACAGGGCATGGAAAAACTGTTTTTT. Its protein is CATSKQGMEKLFF.